This is a list of T cell receptor beta chains from one sample in a study of beta chain features in type 1 diabetes. The protocol was immunoSEQ multiplex PCR, while the TCRdb copy is restricted to in-frame clones and leaves out a portion. The table has 300,000 to 350,000 clones, 9.3% seen once; the top ten hold roughly 1%. Sequencing used central memory CD4+ T cells from blood. The receptor source for this set is a young man with type 1 diabetes. CDR3s leave out the opening cysteine and the closing phenylalanine or tryptophan.

V gene,CDR3 protein
TRBV27,ASSSETVLYEQY
TRBV29-1,SVEGLRDSYEQY
TRBV10-3,AITRDRELYGYT
TRBV4-3,ASSQEGFTAF
TRBV27,ASSLGQQVTEAF
TRBV7-2,ASSLEGDSPLH
TRBV29-1,SVEDRETQY
TRBV7-2,ASSLVWAGGSSYEQY
TRBV19,ASSPSNQPQH
TRBV30,AWSRGLASDTQY
TRBV19,ASSAPGGASLYGYT
TRBV18,ASSQSPTGGLTEAF
TRBV10-3,AINSGGGTDTQY
TRBV18,ASSPRELNTEAF
TRBV18,ASSPRDRVSETQY
TRBV21-1,ASRGLLPATGELF
TRBV7-9,ASSLGDRGTTEAF
TRBV2,ASRQQETQY
TRBV4-1,ASSQDDSASGTDTQY
TRBV12-5,ASGHDRGETEAF
TRBV19,ASSISPRFEQY
TRBV19,ASSRQGSYGYT
TRBV7-8,ASSVRDYGRAQY
TRBV20-1,SAGKIGEQF
TRBV13,ASSSSRGRVESPLH
TRBV7-2,ASSLRLAGGGVPDTQY
TRBV19,ASSIDHRGGETQY
TRBV28,ASTTGTGIYGYT
TRBV5-5,ASSLSPVSPSGTQGTQY
TRBV9,ASSVGGWAGELF
TRBV2,ASSEAGTVSGNTIY
TRBV29-1,SVVLTGSTDTQY
TRBV7-9,ASSLEGQATYNEQF
TRBV5-8,ASSRDSPYEQY
TRBV30,AWRDKAKGQGLNEAF
TRBV15,ATSRDFDTGELF
TRBV10-3,AISDSDRAARGYT
TRBV28,ASCGGGRNQPQH
TRBV9,ASSPPGAWDTEAF
TRBV28,ASSMLDRGPMAF